Shown below are 20 T cell receptor beta chains from a single sample sequenced in a study of control samples from healthy donors and cancer patients (dated by TCRdb to 2019 to 2021). Library preparation employed the immunoSEQ multiplex PCR assay. TCRdb provides this immuneACCESS table in a form limited to in-frame rearrangements. Some clones are lacking; in checked studies, under half of them reflect an unresolved V gene, and why the rest are absent is not known. The table for this sample lists about 160,000 clones; approximately 90% of them were counted only once. The leading ten clones occupy 0.68% of the sample. Sequenced input: blood. The source is a woman under 40 in good health.

The rearrangement links TRBV7-9 to TRBJ2-5, with 7 nucleotides matching TRBD2. Germline lookup yields CDR1 SEHNR and CDR2 FQNEAQ (reference sequence). The CDR3 has 15 residues. The J segment lost 1 base and the V segment lost 1 base, leaving 3 bases of the junction unmatched. The CDR3 coding sequence is TGTGCCAGCAGCTTAGGTGCTAGCGGCCAAGAGACCCAGTACTTC. Its translation: CASSLGASGQETQYF.

The rearrangement joins TRBV7-2 to TRBJ2-5; 7 nucleotides line up with TRBD2. The germline V gene encodes CDR1 SGHTA and CDR2 FQGNSA. The CDR3 spans 16 residues. The V and J ends lost 1 base and 2 bases, in that order; junction bases with no gene match: 7. CDR3 region: CASSLGILAAQETQYF. CDR3 sequence (DNA): TGTGCCAGCAGCTTAGGGATCCTAGCGGCTCAAGAGACCCAGTACTTC.

The rearrangement joins TRBV5-5 to TRBJ2-3, with D perhaps being TRBD1 or TRBD2 (7 bases each). Germline V lookup: CDR1 SGHKS, CDR2 YYEKEE (reference sequence). Trimming pared 2 bases from V and 2 bases from J, leaving 15 bases between. The length of the CDR3 is 16 residues. The CDR3: CASSFRQGGSTDTQYF. DNA of the CDR3: TGTGCCAGCAGCTTTCGACAGGGAGGGTCCACAGATACGCAGTATTTT.

The chain uses TRBV3-1 (or the pseudogene TRBV3-2) and TRBJ1-4, with TRBD1 as a possible D gene (6 bases). This CDR3 contains 16 residues. V was cut by 0 bases and J by 8 bases, with 16 bases left in between. Germline V gene data show CDR1 as LGHDT and CDR2 as YNNKEL (reference sequence). CDR3 nucleotide sequence: TGTGCCAGCAGCCAAGATTCGGGACACTGGGGGGAAAAACTGTTTTTT. Translation: CASSQDSGHWGEKLFF.

The CDR3 region is CASSYSIRRQTYEQYF. Here the CDR3 DNA reads TGTGCCAGCAGTTACTCGATTCGAAGGCAGACCTACGAGCAGTACTTC. The chain joins TRBV6-2 or TRBV6-3 to TRBJ2-7; no clear D. The germline V and J ends were trimmed by 0 bases and 2 bases, with 14 bases remaining between them. The germline V gene encodes CDR1 MNHEY and CDR2 SVGEGT. The CDR3 covers 16 residues.

The chain has TRBV12-3 or TRBV12-4 and TRBJ2-1; TRBD1 matches at 7 bases. The ends lost 5 bases at V and 8 bases at J; junction bases unmatched: 3. This CDR3 has 12 residues. The DNA for the CDR3 is TGTGCCAGCAGTCGACAGGGCGATGAGCAGTTCTTC. It specifies CASSRQGDEQFF.

The CDR3 DNA follows: TGTGCCAGCTCACCGTACCAGGGGGCGCAGGACACTGAAGCTTTCTTT. Translating it yields CASSPYQGAQDTEAFF. The chain carries TRBV18 and TRBJ1-1; 8 bases are a match to TRBD1. V dropped 3 bases and J dropped 3; count of bases not matched to a gene: 9. Germline V gives CDR1 KGHSH, CDR2 LQKENI. The CDR3 spans 16 residues.

The chain carries TRBV20-1 and TRBJ1-1, with 9 bases lining up with TRBD1. The CDR3 is made up of 16 amino acids. Trimming took 3 bases from V and 2 from J; bases not matched to a gene: 10. Germline V gene sequence: CDR1 DFQATT, CDR2 SNEGSKA (reference sequence). CDR3 region: CSASPGQGPTNTEAFF. The CDR3 bases are TGCAGTGCTAGTCCAGGACAGGGGCCAACTAACACTGAAGCTTTCTTT.

V and J are TRBV19 and TRBJ1-3; no firm D call. CDR1 and CDR2 (germline): LNHDA, SQIVND (reference sequence). The length of the CDR3 is 15 residues. V lost 5 bases, J lost 1 base, and 12 bases lay in between. CDR3 nucleotide sequence: TGTGCCAGTAGTGCTCGACTGTCATCTGGAAACACCATATATTTT. Residues: CASSARLSSGNTIYF.

The rearrangement uses TRBV5-4 and TRBJ2-3, with TRBD2 matching 12 bases. V gave up 5 bases and J gave up 3 bases; unmatched junction bases: 13. The CDR3 has 18 amino acids. Germline CDR1 is SGHNT and CDR2 is YYREEE (reference sequence). Written as DNA, the CDR3 is TGTGCCAGCAGATCTCTAGCGGGAGGGACTCTAGCAACAGATACGCAGTATTTT. Translating gives CASRSLAGGTLATDTQYF.

Comment on this clone: Other nucleotide sequences from this sample produce the same CDR3. V gene TRBV28 combines with J gene TRBJ2-6; 11 bases align to TRBD2. Germline lookup yields CDR1 MDHEN and CDR2 SYDVKM. The CDR3 sequence is 17 residues long. J lost 1 base, V lost 6 bases, and 5 bases had no gene match. Written as DNA, the CDR3 is TGTGCCAGCAGCCCCGGACTAGCGGGTTCTGGGGCCAACGTCCTGACTTTC. Its protein is CASSPGLAGSGANVLTF.

V is TRBV27 and J is TRBJ1-2; D possibly corresponds to TRBD1 (5 bases). CDR1 is MNHEY and CDR2 is SMNVEV in the germline V gene (reference sequence). V lost 5 bases and J 2 bases, leaving 15 bases between the germline ends. The CDR3 extends over 15 amino acids. The CDR3 loop is CASSMTVLSNYGYTF. The CDR3 DNA reads as TGTGCCAGCAGTATGACAGTCCTTTCGAACTATGGCTACACCTTC.

The chain links TRBV6-2 or TRBV6-3 to TRBJ2-1; D may be TRBD2 (5 bases). Between the trimmed V and J ends, which lost 5 bases and 3 bases, there was a span of 17 bases. Germline CDR1 reads MNHEY; CDR2 reads SVGEGT. The CDR3 is made up of 16 amino acids. CDR3 residues: CASSKLVSGLYNEQFF. The CDR3 DNA sequence: TGTGCCAGCAGTAAGCTTGTCAGCGGACTCTACAATGAGCAGTTCTTC.

V usage is TRBV24-1 and J usage is TRBJ2-5, with 9 bases that match TRBD1. The CDR3 length is 15 residues. Per the germline V gene, CDR1 is KGHDR and CDR2 is SFDVKD. The junction had 9 bases not matched to a gene; V was cut back by 6 bases and J by 5 bases. Here the CDR3 DNA reads TGTGCCACCAGTCCCGGGGACAGGGTTGGGGAGACCCAGTACTTC. This gives the protein CATSPGDRVGETQYF.

The chain is built from TRBV5-8 and TRBJ1-2; 9 bases map to TRBD1. Per the germline V gene, CDR1 is SGHTS and CDR2 is YDEGEE. J lost 4 bases, V lost 4 bases, and 8 bases had no gene match. This CDR3 spans 15 amino acids. The CDR3 region is CASSRPGTGFYGYTF. The CDR3 bases are TGTGCCAGCAGCCGACCGGGGACAGGGTTCTATGGCTACACCTTC. Complete variable domain (other parts from reference TRBV5-8 and TRBJ1-2): EAGVTQSPTHLIKTRGQQATLRCSPISGHTSVYWYQQALGLGLQFLLWYDEGEERNRGNFPPRFSGRQFPNYSSELNVNALELEDSALYLCASSRPGTGFYGYTFGSGTRLTVV.

The chain employs TRBV9 and TRBJ2-3; 10 bases are shared with TRBD2. The CDR3 sequence is 15 residues long. With V trimmed by 4 bases and J by 5 bases, 7 bases remained unmatched. CDR1 is SGDLS and CDR2 is YYNGEE in the germline V gene. The CDR3 here is CASSTSGTEIDTQYF. The DNA of the CDR3 is TGTGCCAGCAGCACTAGCGGGACTGAGATAGATACGCAGTATTTT.

This clone is a singleton in its sample. The V and J genes are TRBV10-3 and TRBJ1-3; D is unclear. Germline CDR1 is ENHRY and CDR2 is SYGVKD. This CDR3 is 15 amino acids long. The germline V and J ends were trimmed by 0 bases and 0 bases, with 6 bases remaining between them. The CDR3 loop reads CAISESKDSGNTIYF. The CDR3 DNA sequence: TGTGCCATCAGTGAGTCGAAGGACTCTGGAAACACCATATATTTT.

Concerning this clone itself: This CDR3 is also generated by other DNA sequences in the sample. This rearrangement joins TRBV12-3 or TRBV12-4 to TRBJ2-7, with D possibly being TRBD1 (6 bases). The V end was cut by 6 bases, the J end by 2 bases, with 8 bases between. The CDR3 extends over 12 amino acids. The CDR3 DNA sequence: TGTGCCAGCAGCCGGGACACCTACGAGCAGTACTTC. Translated: CASSRDTYEQYF.

V and J are TRBV5-4 and TRBJ2-2; 12 bases fit TRBD2. V dropped 0 bases and J dropped 5; count of bases not matched to a gene: 5. Germline loops: CDR1 SGHNT, CDR2 YYREEE (reference sequence). This CDR3 contains 17 residues. The CDR3, as DNA: TGTGCCAGCAGCTTGGCGCCTAGCGGGAGGGGAACCGGGGAGCTGTTTTTT. It translates to CASSLAPSGRGTGELFF.

V gene TRBV28 combines with J gene TRBJ2-4, with 9 bases lining up with TRBD1. The CDR3 contains 17 residues. The J segment lost 1 base and the V segment lost 2 bases, leaving 6 bases of the junction unmatched. The germline V gene has CDR1 MDHEN and CDR2 SYDVKM. CDR3 amino acids: CASSLRGDRVAKNIQYF. CDR3 DNA sequence: TGTGCCAGCAGTTTACGGGGGGACAGGGTGGCCAAAAACATTCAGTACTTC.